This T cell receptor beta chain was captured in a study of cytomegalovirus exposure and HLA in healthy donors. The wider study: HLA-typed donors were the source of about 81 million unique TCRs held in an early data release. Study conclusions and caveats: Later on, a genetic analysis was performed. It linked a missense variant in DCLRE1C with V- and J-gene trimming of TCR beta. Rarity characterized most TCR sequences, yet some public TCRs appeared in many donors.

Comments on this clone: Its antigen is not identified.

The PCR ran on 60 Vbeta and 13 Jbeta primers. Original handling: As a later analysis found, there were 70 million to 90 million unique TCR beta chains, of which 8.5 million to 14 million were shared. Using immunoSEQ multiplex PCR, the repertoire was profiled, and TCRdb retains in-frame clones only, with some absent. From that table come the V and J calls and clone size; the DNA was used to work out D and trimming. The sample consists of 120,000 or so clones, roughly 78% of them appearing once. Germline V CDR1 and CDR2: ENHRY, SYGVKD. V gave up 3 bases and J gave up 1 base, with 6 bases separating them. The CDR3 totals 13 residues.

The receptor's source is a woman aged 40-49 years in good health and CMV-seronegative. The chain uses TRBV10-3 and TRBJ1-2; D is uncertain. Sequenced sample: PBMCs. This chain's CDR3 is CAISDPLNYGYTF. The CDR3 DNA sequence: TGTGCCATCAGTGATCCCCTTAACTATGGCTACACCTTC.